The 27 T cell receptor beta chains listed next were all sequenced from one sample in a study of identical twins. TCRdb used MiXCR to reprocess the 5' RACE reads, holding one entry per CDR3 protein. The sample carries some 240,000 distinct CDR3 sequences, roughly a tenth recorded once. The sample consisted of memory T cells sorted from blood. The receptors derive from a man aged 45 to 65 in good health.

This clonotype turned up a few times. CDR3 bases: TGTGCCACCAGCAGAGACAGGGTTGGTTTACGGCAGTACTTC. Translating gives CATSRDRVGLRQYF. The chain is built from TRBV15 and TRBJ2-7, with D tentatively TRBD1 (5 bases). Germline V gene lookup returns CDR1 LNHNV and CDR2 YYDKDF (reference sequence). Trimming took off 0 bases at V and 9 bases at J, with 15 bases between the two ends. The CDR3 is 14 residues long.

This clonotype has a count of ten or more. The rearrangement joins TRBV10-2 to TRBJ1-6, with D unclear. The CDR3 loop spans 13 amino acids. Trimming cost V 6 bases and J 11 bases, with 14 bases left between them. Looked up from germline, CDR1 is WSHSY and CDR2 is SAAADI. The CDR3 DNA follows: TGCGCCAGCAGGGAGACCATAGAAGCACCCCTCCACTTT. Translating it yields CASRETIEAPLHF.

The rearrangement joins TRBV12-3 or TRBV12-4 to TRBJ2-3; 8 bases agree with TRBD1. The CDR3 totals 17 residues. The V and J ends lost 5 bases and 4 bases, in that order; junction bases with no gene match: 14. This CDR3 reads CASSQNLRGLGADTQYF. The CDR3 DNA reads TGTGCCAGCAGTCAAAACCTCAGGGGGCTCGGGGCAGATACGCAGTATTTT.

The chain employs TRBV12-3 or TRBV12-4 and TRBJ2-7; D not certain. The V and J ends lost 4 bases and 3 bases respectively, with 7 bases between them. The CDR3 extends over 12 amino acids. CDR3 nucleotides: TGTGCCAGCAGTTATGTATTCTACGAGCAGTACTTC. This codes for CASSYVFYEQYF.

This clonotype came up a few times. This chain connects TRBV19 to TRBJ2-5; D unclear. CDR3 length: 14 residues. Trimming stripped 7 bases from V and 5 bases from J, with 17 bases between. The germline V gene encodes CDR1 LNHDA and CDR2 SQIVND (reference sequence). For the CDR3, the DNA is TGTGCCAGTACCCCCGGACCATCTTTTGAGACCCAGTACTTC. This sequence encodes CASTPGPSFETQYF.

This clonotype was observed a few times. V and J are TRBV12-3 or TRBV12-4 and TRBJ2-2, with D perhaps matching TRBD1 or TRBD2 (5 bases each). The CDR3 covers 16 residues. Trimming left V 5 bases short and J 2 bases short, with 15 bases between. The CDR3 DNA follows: TGTGCCAGCAGTCTGGGACGGGCTTTTAACACCGGGGAGCTGTTTTTT. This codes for CASSLGRAFNTGELFF.

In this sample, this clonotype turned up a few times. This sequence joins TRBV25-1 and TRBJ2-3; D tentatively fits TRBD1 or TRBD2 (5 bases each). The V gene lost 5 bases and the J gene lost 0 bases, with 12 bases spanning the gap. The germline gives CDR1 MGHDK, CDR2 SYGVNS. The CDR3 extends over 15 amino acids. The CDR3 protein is CASSPRGSSTDTQYF. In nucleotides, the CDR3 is TGTGCCAGCAGTCCACGGGGCTCGAGCACAGATACGCAGTATTTT. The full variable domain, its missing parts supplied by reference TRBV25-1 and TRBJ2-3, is EADIYQTPRYLVIGTGKKITLECSQTMGHDKMYWYQQDPGMELHLIHYSYGVNSTEKGDLSSESTVSRIRTEHFPLTLESARPSHTSQYLCASSPRGSSTDTQYFGPGTRLTVL.

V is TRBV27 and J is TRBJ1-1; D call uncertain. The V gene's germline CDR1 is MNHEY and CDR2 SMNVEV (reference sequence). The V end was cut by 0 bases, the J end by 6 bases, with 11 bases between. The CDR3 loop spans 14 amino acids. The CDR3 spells CASSLSLHGAEAFF. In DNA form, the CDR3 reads TGTGCCAGCAGTTTATCCCTACATGGGGCTGAAGCTTTCTTT.

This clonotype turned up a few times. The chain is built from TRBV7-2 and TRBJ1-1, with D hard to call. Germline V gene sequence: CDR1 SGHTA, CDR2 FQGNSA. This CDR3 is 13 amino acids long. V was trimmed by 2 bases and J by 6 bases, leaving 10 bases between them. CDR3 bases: TGTGCCAGCAGCTTATCGGGCTTCGCTGAAGCTTTCTTT. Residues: CASSLSGFAEAFF.

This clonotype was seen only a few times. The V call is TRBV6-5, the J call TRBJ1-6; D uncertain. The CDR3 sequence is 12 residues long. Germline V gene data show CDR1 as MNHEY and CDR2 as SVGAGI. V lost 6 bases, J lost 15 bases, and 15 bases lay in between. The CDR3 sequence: CASRSSHENLHF. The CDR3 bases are TGTGCCAGCAGATCCAGTCATGAGAACCTCCACTTT.

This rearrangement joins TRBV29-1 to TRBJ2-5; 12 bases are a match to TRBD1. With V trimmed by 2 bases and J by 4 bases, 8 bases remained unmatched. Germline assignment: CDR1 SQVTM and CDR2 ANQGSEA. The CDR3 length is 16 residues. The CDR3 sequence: CSVEMLGQGAGETQYF. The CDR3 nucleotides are TGCAGCGTTGAAATGTTGGGACAGGGGGCCGGAGAGACCCAGTACTTC.

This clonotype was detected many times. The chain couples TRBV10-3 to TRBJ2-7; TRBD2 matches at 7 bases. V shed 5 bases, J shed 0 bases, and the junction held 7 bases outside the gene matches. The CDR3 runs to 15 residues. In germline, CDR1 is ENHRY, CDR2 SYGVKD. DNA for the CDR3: TGTGCCATCAGTCCCCGGACGGGAGGCTCCTACGAGCAGTACTTC. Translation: CAISPRTGGSYEQYF.

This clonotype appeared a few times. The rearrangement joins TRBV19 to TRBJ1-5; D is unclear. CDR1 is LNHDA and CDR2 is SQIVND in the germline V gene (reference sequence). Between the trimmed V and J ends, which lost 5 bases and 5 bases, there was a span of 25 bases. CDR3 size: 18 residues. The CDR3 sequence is CASSWGARDAPSYQPQHF. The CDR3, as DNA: TGTGCCAGTAGTTGGGGAGCCCGGGATGCCCCTTCCTATCAGCCCCAGCATTTT.

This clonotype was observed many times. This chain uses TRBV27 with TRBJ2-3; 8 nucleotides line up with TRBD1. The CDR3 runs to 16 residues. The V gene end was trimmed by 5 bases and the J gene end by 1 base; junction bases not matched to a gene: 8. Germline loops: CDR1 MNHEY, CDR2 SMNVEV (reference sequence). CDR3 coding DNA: TGTGCCAGCAGTCTCCAGCCGGGACAGGGCACAGATACGCAGTATTTT. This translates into CASSLQPGQGTDTQYF.

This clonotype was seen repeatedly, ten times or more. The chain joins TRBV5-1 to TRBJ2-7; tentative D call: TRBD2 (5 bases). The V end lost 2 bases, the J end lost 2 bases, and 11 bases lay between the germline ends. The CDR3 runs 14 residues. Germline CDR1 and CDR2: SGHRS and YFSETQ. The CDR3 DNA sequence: TGCGCCAGCAGCTTTATCAGCGGACCCTACGAGCAGTACTTC. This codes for CASSFISGPYEQYF. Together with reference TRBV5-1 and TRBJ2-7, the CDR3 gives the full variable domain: KAGVTQTPRYLIKTRGQQVTLSCSPISGHRSVSWYQQTPGQGLQFLFEYFSETQRNKGNFPGRFSGRQFSNSRSEMNVSTLELGDSALYLCASSFISGPYEQYFGPGTRLTVT.

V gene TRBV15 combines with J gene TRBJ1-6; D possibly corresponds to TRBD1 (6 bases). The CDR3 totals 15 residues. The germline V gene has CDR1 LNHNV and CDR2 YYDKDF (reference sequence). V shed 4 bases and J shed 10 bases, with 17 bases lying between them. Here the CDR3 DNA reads TGTGCCACCAGCACCGGGGGGCAGGGGAGGTCACCCCTCCACTTT. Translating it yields CATSTGGQGRSPLHF.

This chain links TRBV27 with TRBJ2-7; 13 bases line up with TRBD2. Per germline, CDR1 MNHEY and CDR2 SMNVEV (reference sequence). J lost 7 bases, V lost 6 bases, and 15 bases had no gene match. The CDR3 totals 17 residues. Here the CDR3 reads CASSSIDPGLAGSEQYF. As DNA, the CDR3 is TGTGCCAGCAGCTCCATTGACCCGGGACTAGCGGGATCGGAGCAGTACTTC.

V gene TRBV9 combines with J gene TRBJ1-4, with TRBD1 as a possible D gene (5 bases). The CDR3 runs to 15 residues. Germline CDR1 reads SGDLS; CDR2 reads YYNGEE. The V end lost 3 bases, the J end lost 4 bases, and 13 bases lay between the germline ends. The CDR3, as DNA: TGTGCCAGCAGCGAGAGTACAGGCGTTAATGAAAAACTGTTTTTT. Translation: CASSESTGVNEKLFF. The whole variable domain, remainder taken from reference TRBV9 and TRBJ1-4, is DSGVTQTPKHLITATGQRVTLRCSPRSGDLSVYWYQQSLDQGLQFLIQYYNGEERAKGNILERFSAQQFPDLHSELNLSSLELGDSALYFCASSESTGVNEKLFFGSGTQLSVL.

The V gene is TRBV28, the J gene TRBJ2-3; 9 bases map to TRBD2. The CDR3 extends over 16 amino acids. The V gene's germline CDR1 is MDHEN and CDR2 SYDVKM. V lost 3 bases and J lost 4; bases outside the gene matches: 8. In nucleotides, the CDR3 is TGTGCCAGCAGTTTGGGGGTAGCGGGAGAAGCAGATACGCAGTATTTT. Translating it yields CASSLGVAGEADTQYF.

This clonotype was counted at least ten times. CDR3 bases: TGTGCCAGCCTGGCAGGGTACACCGGGGAGCTGTTTTTT. It encodes CASLAGYTGELFF. The genes are TRBV12-3 or TRBV12-4 and TRBJ2-2, with D possibly matching TRBD1 (5 bases). This CDR3 region has 13 residues. The V end was cut by 8 bases, the J end by 3 bases, with 10 bases between.

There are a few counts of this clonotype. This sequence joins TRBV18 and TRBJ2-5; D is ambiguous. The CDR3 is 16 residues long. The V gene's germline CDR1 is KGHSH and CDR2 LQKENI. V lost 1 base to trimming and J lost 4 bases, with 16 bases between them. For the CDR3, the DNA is TGTGCCAGCTCACCACGGCAAGTAGGAGAAGGAGAGACCCAGTACTTC. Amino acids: CASSPRQVGEGETQYF. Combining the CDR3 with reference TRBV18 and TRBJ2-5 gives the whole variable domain NAGVMQNPRHLVRRRGQEARLRCSPMKGHSHVYWYRQLPEEGLKFMVYLQKENIIDESGMPKERFSAEFPKEGPSILRIQQVVRGDSAAYFCASSPRQVGEGETQYFGPGTRLLVL.

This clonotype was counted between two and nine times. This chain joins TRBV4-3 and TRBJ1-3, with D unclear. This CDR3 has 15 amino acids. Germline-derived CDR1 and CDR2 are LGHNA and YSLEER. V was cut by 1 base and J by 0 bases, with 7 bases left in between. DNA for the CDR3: TGCGCCAGCAGCCAAGTAAGGGTCTCTGGAAACACCATATATTTT. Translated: CASSQVRVSGNTIYF.

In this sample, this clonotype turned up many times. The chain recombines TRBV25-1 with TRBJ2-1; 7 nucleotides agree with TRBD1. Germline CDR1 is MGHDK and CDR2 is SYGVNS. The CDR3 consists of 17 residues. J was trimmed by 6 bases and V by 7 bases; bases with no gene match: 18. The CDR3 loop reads CASNGRVVGPGGNEQFF. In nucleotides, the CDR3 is TGTGCCAGCAACGGCCGCGTAGTTGGCCCAGGGGGCAATGAGCAGTTCTTC.

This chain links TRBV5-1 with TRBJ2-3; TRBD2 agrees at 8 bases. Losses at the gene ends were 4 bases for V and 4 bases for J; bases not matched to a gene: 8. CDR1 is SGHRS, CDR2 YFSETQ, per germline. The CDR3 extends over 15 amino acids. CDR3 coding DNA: TGCGCCAGCAGCCCCGGGGGGGCACTGTCAGATACGCAGTATTTT. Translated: CASSPGGALSDTQYF.

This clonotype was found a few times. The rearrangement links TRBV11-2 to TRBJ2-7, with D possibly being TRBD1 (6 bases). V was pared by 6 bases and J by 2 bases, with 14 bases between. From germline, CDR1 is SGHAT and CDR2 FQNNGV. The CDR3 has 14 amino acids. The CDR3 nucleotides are TGTGCCAGCAGTCTCCTAACAGGGACCTACGAGCAGTACTTC. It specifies CASSLLTGTYEQYF. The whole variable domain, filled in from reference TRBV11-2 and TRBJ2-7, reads EAGVAQSPRYKIIEKRQSVAFWCNPISGHATLYWYQQILGQGPKLLIQFQNNGVVDDSQLPKDRFSAERLKGVDSTLKIQPAKLEDSAVYLCASSLLTGTYEQYFGPGTRLTVT.

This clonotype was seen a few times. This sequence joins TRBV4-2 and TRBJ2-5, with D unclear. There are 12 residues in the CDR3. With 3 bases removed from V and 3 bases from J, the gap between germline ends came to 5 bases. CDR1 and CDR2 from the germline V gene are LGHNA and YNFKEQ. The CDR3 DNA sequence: TGTGCCAGCAGCCAGGTAGAAGAGACCCAGTACTTC. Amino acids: CASSQVEETQYF.

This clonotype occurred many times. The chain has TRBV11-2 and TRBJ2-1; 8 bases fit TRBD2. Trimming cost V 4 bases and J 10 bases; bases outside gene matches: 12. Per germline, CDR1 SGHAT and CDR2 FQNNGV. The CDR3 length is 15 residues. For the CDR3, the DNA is TGTGCCAGCAGCTCTCCGGGACTAGTGATTCGGGAGCAGTTCTTC. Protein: CASSSPGLVIREQFF.